This T cell receptor (beta chain) stems from a study of T cells in Graves' hyperthyroidism and ophthalmopathy (dated by TCRdb to between 2017 and 2020). About the study as a whole: Peripheral blood samples were taken at the time of initial diagnosis, prior to any treatment. Whether ophthalmopathy could be predicted prospectively was tested in an independent validation cohort made up of about 18 hyperthyroidism patients plus 17 patients who later progressed to ophthalmopathy. Thyroid tissue and blood T-cell repertoires from roughly 6 Graves' hyperthyroidism patients were also compared in the study. The paper reports TCR Vbeta CDR3 sequencing of fewer than 150 peripheral blood samples: around 41 ophthalmopathy, under 85 hyperthyroidism and 17 progressor patients. Following sampling, methimazole starting at 30 mg daily was given to hyperthyroidism patients, and high-dose intravenous methylprednisolone was given to ophthalmopathy patients. For training and testing, the 100 or so patients in the discovery cohort were randomly divided in a 7:3 ratio. A discovery cohort of fewer than 110 patients, about 43 with Graves' ophthalmopathy and 57 with stable Graves' hyperthyroidism, was used to find distinguishing TCR V-J signatures. Findings and caveats that apply to the study as a whole: During validation, the model predicted progression to ophthalmopathy a median of around 7 months ahead of onset, with 60% to 71% sensitivity and more than 72% specificity. Sample size was not statistically predetermined, and investigators were not blinded to group allocation. A model built on a 13 V-J signature distinguished ophthalmopathy from stable hyperthyroidism, reaching approximately 89% sensitivity and about 81% specificity in cross-validation and 80%/75% in testing. Most expanded thyroid clonotypes (frequency above 0.001) were also detected in blood, suggesting blood repertoires may reflect thyroid immune responses.

This clonotype was seen at least ten times. What antigen it recognizes has not been identified. No clone much larger than this one lies a single base away; base qualities are absent. TCR beta CDR3 regions were amplified from RNA transcripts. For the first round of RT-PCR on the TCR CDR3, the HTBI primer set was used together with the Qiagen OneStep RT-PCR kit. The libraries were constructed in a second round of multiplex PCR and then size-selected and purified. Paired-end sequencing of the libraries was performed with 100 bp reads on an Illumina HiSeq2000. The authors' analysis ran thus. Raw data were processed with SOAPnuke, discarding reads with adapters, uncalled bases, mean Phred below 15, or no exact constant-primer or identifier match. COPE v1.2.5 was used to merge the high-quality paired reads, and each unique nucleotide sequence was defined as a clonotype. Clonotypes were aligned to IMGT TRBV, TRBD and TRBJ reference segments using MiTCR v1.1. The analysis included only V-J combinations with a frequency above 0.0001, which together covered more than 99% of the repertoires. The TCS score was defined as F50 (clonal expansion) divided by E x V (chaos), with BLOSUM62-based TCRdist calculated between CDR3 peptides within each V-J. Welch's t-statistics and random forest reduced fewer than 550 V-J features to around 14, which were used in a naive Bayes classifier (R e1071). Through fastp at Q25 and MiXCR, TCRdb rebuilt clones from the public reads, retaining in-frame beta chains. Each record represents a unique CDR3 protein, reported with the most common genes and DNA among its rows. The authors' filters were not applied to this entry. The sample data list under 400,000 distinct CDR3 sequences, and 15% to 17% of these were observed just once. The ten biggest clones cover around a quarter of the sample.

As encoded in the germline V gene, CDR1 is SQVTM while CDR2 is ANQGSEA. V is trimmed back by 2 bases and J by 2 bases, and the junction contains 5 bases that no gene match accounts for. The CDR3 has 14 amino acids, counting the end cysteine and phenylalanine. CDR3 DNA only is kept here, 42 bases in frame from base 1. The hyperthyroidism patients were between 18 and 65 years old and newly diagnosed, with a disease duration of less than 2 months. Any patient with an uncontrolled infection, another autoimmune disease, pregnancy or lactation was excluded. Diagnoses were based on clinical symptoms, serum thyroxine and TRAb, thyroid ultrasound and orbital computed tomography. Blood from progressor patients was collected at the time of first diagnosis with hyperthyroidism, before any ophthalmopathy symptoms had appeared. Ficoll-Paque density gradient centrifugation was used to isolate PBMCs from around 10 ml of fresh peripheral blood. Progressor patients were defined as those initially diagnosed with Graves' hyperthyroidism in whom ophthalmopathy developed during follow-up. Total RNA was extracted with Trizol reagent, and quality was checked on an Agilent 2100 Bioanalyzer.

The sample comprised blood. The chain employs TRBV29-1 and TRBJ1-1; 7 central nucleotides agree with TRBD1. This TCR came from a woman aged 18 to 35 with Graves' hyperthyroidism that later progressed to Graves' ophthalmopathy. The DNA sequence follows: TGCAGCGTTGAATTTAGGGGGCCCAACACTGAAGCTTTCTTT. This encodes CSVEFRGPNTEAFF.